The 10 T cell receptor beta chains presented below share a single source sample, sequenced in a study of blood T cell repertoires in COVID-19 (dated by TCRdb to 2018 to 2021). The library relied on the immunoSEQ multiplex PCR assay. TCRdb obtained this table from immuneACCESS and retained in-frame rearrangements with V and J assigned. These tables miss some clones; where compared with another copy, unresolved V genes account for less than half of the shortfall, and the remainder is unexplained. Counted in this sample were some 200,000 clones; about 85% of them appeared once. Approximately 2.2% of the sample rests with the top ten. Sequencing was carried out using PBMCs or T cells enriched from blood (not recorded which). Source of these receptors: a woman in her 30s who had recovered from COVID-19.

V gene TRBV7-2 combines with J gene TRBJ2-5; TRBD1 is a possible D gene (5 bases). CDR3 size: 14 residues. Trimming removed 0 bases at V and 4 bases at J, with 9 bases between. Looked up from germline, CDR1 is SGHTA and CDR2 is FQGNSA. The CDR3, as DNA: TGTGCCAGCAGCTTAGCGCGCCAGGGAGAGACCCAGTACTTC. It is translated as CASSLARQGETQYF.

This clone was observed once. The CDR3 spells CASSIPGEGQPQHF. CDR3 DNA: TGTGCCAGTAGTATACCGGGGGAGGGGCAGCCCCAGCATTTT. The V gene is TRBV19, the J gene TRBJ1-5; D might be TRBD1 (5 bases). CDR3 length equals 14 residues. The germline V and J ends were trimmed by 2 bases and 7 bases, with 12 bases remaining between them. The V gene's germline CDR1 is LNHDA and CDR2 SQIVND (reference sequence).

The rearrangement uses TRBV2 and TRBJ2-5; the match to TRBD2 covers 8 bases. From germline, CDR1 is SNHLY and CDR2 FYNNEI. After removal of 8 bases from V and 4 bases from J, the junction contained 9 bases not matched to a gene. CDR3 length: 14 residues. The CDR3 sequence is CASGDDTSGETQYF. Written as DNA, the CDR3 is TGTGCCAGCGGGGATGACACTAGCGGAGAGACCCAGTACTTC.

There are a few counts of this clone. The chain links TRBV6-5 to TRBJ2-7; 7 positions agree with TRBD2. J was trimmed by 2 bases and V by 5 bases; bases with no gene match: 9. The germline gives CDR1 MNHEY, CDR2 SVGAGI. The CDR3 sequence is 15 residues long. The CDR3, as DNA: TGTGCCAGCAGTCCCGGGACTACCGGAGCCTACGAGCAGTACTTC. Its translation is CASSPGTTGAYEQYF.

The chain is built from TRBV13 and TRBJ2-7; 9 nucleotides agree with TRBD2. V gave up 6 bases and J gave up 2 bases; unmatched junction bases: 14. The V gene's germline CDR1 is PRHDT and CDR2 FYEKMQ (reference sequence). CDR3 length: 17 amino acids. As DNA, the CDR3 is TGTGCCAGCAGGCCGGGACAGAGACTAGCGGACACCTACGAGCAGTACTTC. Translation gives CASRPGQRLADTYEQYF.

This chain joins TRBV7-2 and TRBJ1-2, with D possibly matching TRBD1 (5 bases). The CDR3 consists of 13 residues. Germline lookup yields CDR1 SGHTA and CDR2 FQGNSA. The germline V and J ends were trimmed by 5 bases and 3 bases, with 10 bases remaining between them. The CDR3 spells CASSEQQDYGYTF. CDR3 nucleotide sequence: TGTGCCAGCAGCGAACAACAGGACTATGGCTACACCTTC.

This clone has just one count. This chain uses TRBV30 with TRBJ2-5, with D unresolved. Per the germline V gene, CDR1 is GTSNPN and CDR2 is SVGIG (reference sequence). The CDR3 extends over 13 amino acids. V was cut by 0 bases and J by 4 bases, with 9 bases left in between. The CDR3, as DNA: TGTGCCTGGAGTGTACACACCGCAGAGACCCAGTACTTC. It yields the protein CAWSVHTAETQYF.

The chain combines TRBV9 with TRBJ1-1, with D tentatively TRBD1 (5 bases). The CDR3 totals 18 residues. The V and J ends lost 2 bases and 0 bases respectively, with 20 bases between them. The germline CDR1 and CDR2 sequences are SGDLS and YYNGEE. CDR3 sequence: CASSVNPTRQTLNTEAFF. The CDR3 DNA follows: TGTGCCAGCAGCGTCAATCCTACGAGACAGACACTGAACACTGAAGCTTTCTTT.

The chain recombines TRBV11-1 with TRBJ1-1, with a weak D call TRBD1 (6 bases). This CDR3 region has 15 residues. Trimming cost V 0 bases and J 4 bases, with 12 bases left between them. CDR1 is SGHAT and CDR2 is FQDESV in the germline V gene (reference sequence). The CDR3 DNA sequence: TGTGCCAGCAGCTTAGCTGAGTTCAGGGGCACTGAAGCTTTCTTT. It codes for CASSLAEFRGTEAFF.

The genes are TRBV5-1 and TRBJ2-2, with TRBD2 matching over 7 bases. The germline gives CDR1 SGHRS, CDR2 YFSETQ. The CDR3 runs to 17 residues. Losses at the gene ends were 4 bases for V and 0 bases for J; bases not matched to a gene: 9. The CDR3 is CASSRGDYLTNTGELFF. CDR3 coding DNA: TGCGCCAGCAGCCGGGGGGACTACCTGACGAACACCGGGGAGCTGTTTTTT. The full variable domain, its missing parts supplied by reference TRBV5-1 and TRBJ2-2, is KAGVTQTPRYLIKTRGQQVTLSCSPISGHRSVSWYQQTPGQGLQFLFEYFSETQRNKGNFPGRFSGRQFSNSRSEMNVSTLELGDSALYLCASSRGDYLTNTGELFFGEGSRLTVL.